These T cell receptor beta chains were read from a single sample in a study of blood T cell repertoires in COVID-19. Repertoires were generated with immunoSEQ multiplex PCR, while TCRdb's copy carries only in-frame clones and drops some. The profile shows about 310,000 clones, 70% to 90% of them singletons. The sequencing input was PBMCs or T cells enriched from blood (not recorded which). These receptor sequences come from a woman between 35 and 50 years old who had recovered from COVID-19. CDR3s include the opening cysteine and the closing phenylalanine or tryptophan. Fields, in order: clone size, V gene, J gene, D gene, CDR3 length, CDR3 protein, CDR3 DNA. The D gene is left open where the match is weak. Some rows mark clone size as missing; the rest say once, few, many or name a class of expanded clone.

-	TRBV29-1	TRBJ1-2	-	13	CSVPSGESYGYTF	TGCAGCGTCCCTTCGGGGGAAAGTTATGGCTACACCTTC
few	TRBV4-3	TRBJ2-1	-	14	CASSPRDTYNEQFF	TGCGCCAGCAGCCCCCGGGACACCTACAATGAGCAGTTCTTC
once	TRBV28	TRBJ1-2	-	16	CASSFTRAPHGYGYTF	TGTGCCAGCAGTTTTACCAGGGCGCCGCACGGCTATGGCTACACCTTC
-	TRBV24-1	TRBJ1-6	TRBD1	14	CATSEGTGRSPLHF	TGTGCCACCAGTGAGGGGACAGGGCGGTCTCCCCTCCACTTT
-	TRBV19	TRBJ1-2	-	13	CASSRGSYYGYTF	TGTGCCAGTAGCCGCGGGTCCTATTATGGCTACACCTTC
-	TRBV3-1/TRBV3-2	TRBJ2-7	TRBD2	16	CASSQGGVFPSYEQYF	TGTGCCAGCAGCCAGGGGGGGGTTTTCCCTTCCTACGAGCAGTACTTC
few	TRBV7-9	TRBJ2-5	TRBD1	16	CASSLGTGTGVETQYF	TGTGCCAGCAGCTTAGGGACCGGGACAGGGGTAGAGACCCAGTACTTC
once	TRBV20-1	TRBJ2-5	-	12	CSASIEQETQYF	TGCAGTGCTAGTATAGAGCAAGAGACCCAGTACTTC
-	TRBV7-8	TRBJ2-1	TRBD1	17	CASSSSSQGTHYNEQFF	TGTGCCAGCAGCTCCTCTTCACAGGGGACCCACTACAATGAGCAGTTCTTC
few	TRBV9	TRBJ1-5	TRBD1	13	CASSVRDSQPQHF	TGTGCCAGCAGCGTTCGGGACAGTCAGCCCCAGCATTTT
-	TRBV2	TRBJ2-3	-	14	CASSEGGGTDTQYF	TGTGCCAGCAGTGAAGGCGGGGGCACAGATACGCAGTATTTT
-	TRBV28	TRBJ1-5	TRBD1	15	CASRNGDSGNQPQHF	TGTGCCAGCAGGAATGGGGACAGCGGCAATCAGCCCCAGCATTTT
-	TRBV29-1	TRBJ2-1	TRBD2	14	CSVAWGGTGTEQFF	TGCAGCGTTGCATGGGGGGGGACCGGGACTGAGCAGTTCTTC
-	TRBV28	TRBJ1-6	-	15	CASKSGGSYNSPLHF	TGTGCCAGCAAGTCCGGGGGCTCCTATAATTCACCCCTCCACTTT
once	TRBV2	TRBJ1-4	TRBD1	15	CATSITGATNEKLFF	TGTGCCACTTCTATTACAGGGGCAACTAATGAAAAACTGTTTTTT
-	TRBV2	TRBJ2-7	-	13	CASKWGLNYEQYF	TGTGCCAGCAAGTGGGGGCTAAACTACGAGCAGTACTTC
-	TRBV7-9	TRBJ2-7	-	14	CASSLSQGLVEQYF	TGTGCCAGCAGCTTATCGCAGGGACTGGTCGAGCAGTACTTC
-	TRBV11-3	TRBJ1-5	-	12	CASSKTPQPQHF	TGTGCCAGCAGTAAGACACCCCAGCCCCAGCATTTT
-	TRBV7-6	TRBJ1-1	TRBD1	16	CASSTAGTGGNTEAFF	TGTGCCAGCAGCACAGCTGGGACAGGGGGGAACACTGAAGCTTTCTTT
-	TRBV6-5	TRBJ2-7	TRBD1	16	CASSFRTGGRSYEQYF	TGTGCCAGCAGTTTCCGGACAGGGGGCAGGTCCTACGAGCAGTACTTC
-	TRBV5-1	TRBJ2-7	TRBD1	14	CASSQQPGGSEQYF	TGCGCCAGCAGCCAACAACCAGGGGGCAGCGAGCAGTACTTC
-	TRBV7-2	TRBJ2-4	TRBD1	14	CASSPWTGGNIQYF	TGTGCCAGCAGCCCGTGGACAGGGGGCAACATTCAGTACTTC
-	TRBV19	TRBJ1-1	-	12	CASRGTGGEAFF	TGTGCCAGTAGGGGGACGGGGGGTGAAGCTTTCTTT
-	TRBV18	TRBJ1-1	-	13	CASSPPPGGEAFF	TGTGCCAGCTCACCACCCCCGGGGGGGGAAGCTTTCTTT
-	TRBV6-5	TRBJ1-2	-	14	CASSRGTTEHGYTF	TGTGCCAGCAGTCGTGGGACAACGGAACATGGCTACACCTTC
once	TRBV7-9	TRBJ2-1	-	17	CASSLLVGPSSYNEQFF	TGTGCCAGCAGCTTATTAGTGGGCCCGAGCTCCTACAATGAGCAGTTCTTC
-	TRBV4-2	TRBJ2-3	-	19	CASSQEGAGRVSSTDTQYF	TGTGCCAGCAGCCAAGAAGGCGCCGGGCGGGTCTCTAGCACAGATACGCAGTATTTT
-	TRBV4-3	TRBJ2-7	-	15	CASSQERQDSYEQYF	TGCGCCAGCAGCCAAGAAAGACAGGACTCCTACGAGCAGTACTTC
-	TRBV12-3/TRBV12-4	TRBJ2-5	-	13	CASSLGSEETQYF	TGTGCCAGCAGTTTAGGATCAGAAGAGACCCAGTACTTC
-	TRBV25-1	TRBJ2-3	TRBD2	16	CASSESSGGRTDTQYF	TGTGCCAGCAGTGAGTCGAGCGGGGGCCGCACAGATACGCAGTATTTT
-	TRBV19	TRBJ1-1	-	15	CASSSHRELIAEAFF	TGTGCCAGTAGTTCGCACAGGGAGTTGATCGCTGAAGCTTTCTTT
once	TRBV19	TRBJ2-5	-	12	CASSRQKETQYF	TGTGCCAGTAGTAGACAGAAAGAGACCCAGTACTTC
-	TRBV2	TRBJ1-1	TRBD1	15	CASSVQGSSNTEAFF	TGTGCCAGCAGTGTACAGGGGAGTTCGAACACTGAAGCTTTCTTT